This TCR beta chain emerged from a study of blood T cell repertoires in COVID-19. Assay: immunoSEQ multiplex PCR; the TCRdb copy retains only in-frame clones and omits some. The sample includes about 130,000 clones, about four fifths of them seen just once. The CDR3 covers 15 residues. Germline-derived CDR1 and CDR2 are MGHDK and SYGVNS. The junction had 6 bases not matched to a gene; V was cut back by 3 bases and J by 2 bases. This clone occurred a few times. The rearrangement links TRBV25-1 to TRBJ1-2; TRBD1 agrees at 7 bases. The TCR originated in a woman in her fifties or sixties with acute or convalescent COVID-19. The sequenced sample consisted of peripheral blood. The CDR3 loop is CASSDNRGSNYGYTF. CDR3 sequence (DNA): TGTGCCAGCAGTGACAACAGGGGATCCAACTATGGCTACACCTTC.